This TCR beta chain was obtained from a study of T cell responses to AZD1222 COVID-19 vaccine. Study-wide results and caveats: The CD4 TCRs associated with vaccination extended across spike and predominated at 160-218 and 743-854. Reports indicate that nearly half of spike-specific TCRs are directed at unmutated variant regions. Sampled repertoires all dated from after the peak T cell response. Females outnumbered males among donors, who were mostly white British; clonal diversity was possibly underestimated.

Notes on this clone: The antigen is not known.

The V end lost 7 bases, the J end lost 1 base, and 17 bases lay between the germline ends. The CDR3 is 15 amino acids. Germline V lookup: CDR1 SNHLY, CDR2 FYNNEI. Sequenced by immunoSEQ multiplex PCR; TCRdb stores in-frame clones only, minus some. The sample records around 150,000 clones, around 88% being singletons. This chain uses TRBV2 with TRBJ2-7; D perhaps matches TRBD2 (5 bases). The clonotype comes from an adult in good health. Sequenced material: peripheral blood, taken on day 0 of MenACWY control vaccination. The CDR3 loop reads CASKSLRTASYEQYF. DNA of the CDR3: TGTGCCAGCAAAAGTTTGCGGACTGCTTCCTACGAGCAGTACTTC.